A single sample gave rise to the 17 T cell receptor beta chains below, sequenced in a study of T cell clones after liver transplantation. Antigen specificity for these receptors is unknown. Proliferating CFSE-low MLR cells were sequenced to define alloreactive TCRbeta sequences. Here immunoSEQ multiplex PCR was the method, and the copy in TCRdb shows in-frame clones only, minus some. Of a few thousand clones in the sample, 20% to 25% are singletons; the top ten hold roughly a sixth. The material sequenced was CD8+ T cells from cultured PBMCs. These receptors were obtained from a human patient who received a liver transplant. The graft donor may have contributed some T cells.

This sequence joins TRBV7-7 and TRBJ1-1; D not certain. CDR3 size: 13 residues. Trimming took 4 bases from V and 1 from J, leaving 7 bases between them. CDR1 and CDR2 from the germline V gene are SSHAT and FNYEAQ (reference sequence). CDR3 sequence (DNA): TGTGCCAGCAGCTACAAGCCGAACACTGAAGCTTTCTTT. This codes for CASSYKPNTEAFF.

By share, this clone counts as medium-sized. In nucleotides, the CDR3 is TGTGCCACCAGCTTACTAGCGGGGAGCACAGATACGCAGTATTTT. Its translation is CATSLLAGSTDTQYF. The chain combines TRBV15 with TRBJ2-3; 10 positions match TRBD2. The trim removed 5 bases at V and 0 bases at J, leaving 2 bases unmatched. Germline-derived CDR1 and CDR2 are LNHNV and YYDKDF (reference sequence). The CDR3 loop spans 15 amino acids.

This clone was detected a few times. V and J are TRBV6-9 and TRBJ2-7, with D possibly called TRBD1 or TRBD2 (6 bases each). Trimming cost V 3 bases and J 3 bases, with 12 bases left between them. The V gene's germline CDR1 is MNHGY and CDR2 SVAAGI. This CDR3 comprises 14 residues. In nucleotides, the CDR3 is TGTGCCAGCAGTTACGGGGGCAGGGGCTACGAGCAGTACTTC. This encodes CASSYGGRGYEQYF.

The chain couples TRBV5-1 to TRBJ1-2; the D is unclear. V lost 2 bases, J lost 4 bases, and 12 bases lay in between. CDR1 and CDR2 from the germline V gene are SGHRS and YFSETQ. The CDR3 contains 14 residues. CDR3 in DNA: TGCGCCAGCAGCTTAATCGGGGATCCCTATGGCTACACCTTC. Translated: CASSLIGDPYGYTF.

This clone was counted a few times. The rearrangement uses TRBV4-3 and TRBJ2-7, with 9 bases lining up with TRBD1. The germline V gene encodes CDR1 LGHNA and CDR2 YSLEER. This CDR3 contains 17 residues. V gave up 3 bases and J gave up 5 bases; unmatched junction bases: 14. CDR3 nucleotide sequence: TGCGCCAGCAGCCAGTTCTTTCACCGGGACAGGGAGGACGAGCAGTACTTC. It is translated as CASSQFFHRDREDEQYF.

A few counts support this clone. The V call is TRBV6-1, the J call TRBJ2-7, with D possibly being TRBD2 (6 bases). Per germline, CDR1 MNHNS and CDR2 SASEGT. The CDR3 sequence is 14 residues long. The V end lost 0 bases, the J end lost 2 bases, and 8 bases lay between the germline ends. The CDR3 sequence: CASSEAGGAYEQYF. For the CDR3, the DNA is TGTGCCAGCAGTGAAGCGGGCGGGGCCTACGAGCAGTACTTC.

The genes are TRBV28 and TRBJ2-1; no reliable D call. V lost 5 bases to trimming and J lost 4 bases, with 3 bases between them. Looked up from germline, CDR1 is MDHEN and CDR2 is SYDVKM. This CDR3 spans 11 amino acids. The DNA for the CDR3 is TGTGCCAGCAGTGGTTACAATGAGCAGTTCTTC. Translating it yields CASSGYNEQFF. Based on the CDR3 plus reference TRBV28 and TRBJ2-1, the full variable domain is DVKVTQSSRYLVKRTGEKVFLECVQDMDHENMFWYRQDPGLGLRLIYFSYDVKMKEKGDIPEGYSVSREKKERFSLILESASTNQTSMYLCASSGYNEQFFGPGTRLTVL.

This clone was seen a few times. A far more abundant clone sits one base away, making this likely a read error. The chain combines TRBV7-2 with TRBJ1-2; tentative D call: TRBD1 (6 bases). Germline CDR1 SGHTA, CDR2 FQGNSA. This CDR3 contains 17 residues. The CDR3 DNA reads TGTGCCAGCAGCTTAACAGCGGGCGAGGGGGGACCCTATGGCTGCACCTTC. The encoded protein is CASSLTAGEGGPYGCTF.

A remark on this clone: One end of the junction is discordant with germline, which a read error may explain. The chain joins TRBV6-5 to TRBJ2-2; 12 nucleotides line up with TRBD1. CDR3 length: 15 amino acids. Germline CDR1 and CDR2: MNHEY and SVGAGI. In DNA form, the CDR3 reads TGTGCCAGCAGTTACTTGGGACAGGGGGCCGGGGAGCGGGTTTTT. Translation gives CASSYLGQGAGERVF.

A few counts support this clone. With only one base between it and a far larger clone, this is likely a read error. The chain is built from TRBV7-6 and TRBJ1-1, with D unclear. The CDR3 is 13 residues long. The germline gives CDR1 SGHVS, CDR2 FNYEAQ. The DNA of the CDR3 is TGTGCCAGCAGCTACAAGCCGAACACTGAATCTTTCTTT. Residues: CASSYKPNTESFF.

Relative to its sample, this clone is large. The rearrangement links TRBV7-2 to TRBJ2-1; D not resolved. This CDR3 contains 15 residues. Between the trimmed V and J ends, which lost 4 bases and 2 bases, there was a span of 12 bases. The germline CDR1 and CDR2 sequences are SGHTA and FQGNSA. The CDR3 here is CASSSRPSPYNEQFF. The CDR3 bases are TGTGCCAGCAGCTCCCGGCCCTCACCCTACAATGAGCAGTTCTTC. The full variable domain, rest sourced from reference TRBV7-2 and TRBJ2-1, is GAGVSQSPSNKVTEKGKDVELRCDPISGHTALYWYRQSLGQGLEFLIYFQGNSAPDKSGLPSDRFSAERTGGSVSTLTIQRTQQEDSAVYLCASSSRPSPYNEQFFGPGTRLTVL.

The J gene is TRBJ2-1, the V gene TRBV28; 9 bases are shared with TRBD1. The CDR3 totals 16 residues. The germline gives CDR1 MDHEN, CDR2 SYDVKM. The V gene end was trimmed by 4 bases and the J gene end by 9 bases; junction bases not matched to a gene: 13. CDR3 sequence: CASSSRPGQGDGEQFF. The CDR3 DNA reads TGTGCCAGCAGTTCAAGACCGGGACAGGGTGATGGTGAGCAGTTCTTC.

The sample holds a few counts of this clone. The CDR3 reads CASPPRGLYGYTF. The DNA of the CDR3 is TGTGCCAGTCCCCCGAGGGGTCTCTATGGCTACACCTTC. V usage is TRBV21-1 and J usage is TRBJ1-2. TRBV21-1 corresponds to a pseudogene. The CDR3 runs 13 residues.

This clone was detected only a few times. The chain couples TRBV7-2 to TRBJ2-7; no firm D call. Trimming removed 5 bases from V and 1 base from J, with 15 bases in between. Germline loops: CDR1 SGHTA, CDR2 FQGNSA. The CDR3 runs 15 residues. CDR3 DNA: TGTGCCAGCAGCCAAGATCGCACGAAATCCTACGAGCAGTACTTC. This gives the protein CASSQDRTKSYEQYF. Full variable domain (missing parts from reference TRBV7-2 and TRBJ2-7): GAGVSQSPSNKVTEKGKDVELRCDPISGHTALYWYRQSLGQGLEFLIYFQGNSAPDKSGLPSDRFSAERTGGSVSTLTIQRTQQEDSAVYLCASSQDRTKSYEQYFGPGTRLTVT.

J is TRBJ2-2 and V is TRBV7-4, with D unclear. V was clipped by 5 bases and J by 0 bases, with 7 bases between them. The CDR3 runs 14 residues. CDR1 is SGHVT and CDR2 is SQSDAQ in the germline V gene. In DNA, the CDR3 is TGTGCCAGCAGCAGGCTAACGAACACCGGGGAGCTGTTTTTT. The encoded protein is CASSRLTNTGELFF.

This clone was picked up a small number of times. This sequence may be a read error, since a much larger clone differs from it by one base. The chain employs TRBV25-1 and TRBJ2-5; perhaps D is TRBD1 or TRBD2 (6 bases each). Per germline, CDR1 MGHDK and CDR2 SYGVNS. The CDR3 is 18 amino acids. This chain's CDR3 is CASIELVSPAGDWETQYF. In nucleotides, the CDR3 is TGTGCCAGCATTGAATTGGTTAGTCCAGCAGGGGACTGGGAGACCCAGTACTTC.

This clone was detected a few times. At one end the junction does not follow the germline gene, possibly because of a read error. This sequence joins TRBV5-1 and TRBJ1-1, with D unclear. There are 13 residues in the CDR3. Germline assignment: CDR1 SGHRS and CDR2 YFSETQ. The CDR3 DNA sequence: TGTGCCAGCAGCCCTCGCGGGTTCTCTGAAGCTTTCTTT. Translation gives CASSPRGFSEAFF.